The 16 T cell receptor beta chains reported below all come from one sample, sequenced in a study of cytomegalovirus exposure and HLA in healthy donors. TCRdb's table, derived via immunoSEQ multiplex PCR, lists solely in-frame clones and lacks some. This sample has approximately 300,000 clones, with about nine tenths found just once. The sequenced material came from PBMCs. The origin of the receptors is a young woman in good health and CMV-seronegative.

This chain uses TRBV27 with TRBJ2-3, with 7 bases lining up with TRBD2. The CDR3 has 17 residues. In germline, CDR1 is MNHEY, CDR2 SMNVEV (reference sequence). V shed 5 bases and J 1 base; nucleotides not matched to a gene: 12. The DNA for the CDR3 is TGTGCCAGCAGTCCTTGGGGCGGGGGAGGGGGCACAGATACGCAGTATTTT. This encodes CASSPWGGGGGTDTQYF.

This clone was counted once. The rearrangement links TRBV14 to TRBJ1-1; D not certain. The V end lost 3 bases, the J end lost 4 bases, and 15 bases lay between the germline ends. The CDR3 sequence is 15 residues long. In germline, CDR1 is SGHDN, CDR2 FVKESK. CDR3 DNA sequence: TGTGCCAGCAGCCAGTGGGAGGGCTTGAGCACTGAAGCTTTCTTT. Amino acid sequence: CASSQWEGLSTEAFF.

The chain uses TRBV19 and TRBJ1-5; 7 bases agree with TRBD1. The CDR3 has 14 amino acids. Germline loops: CDR1 LNHDA, CDR2 SQIVND (reference sequence). J gave up 4 bases and V 3 bases, and 3 bases lay outside the gene matches. CDR3 sequence (DNA): TGTGCCAGTAGTATCGAGACAGGGAATCAGCCCCAGCATTTT. Translation gives CASSIETGNQPQHF.

This clone occurred once. The chain recombines TRBV2 with TRBJ2-2; the match to TRBD2 covers 8 bases. V lost 3 bases and J lost 4; bases outside the gene matches: 4. The V gene's germline CDR1 is SNHLY and CDR2 FYNNEI. This CDR3 contains 15 residues. In DNA, the CDR3 is TGTGCCAGCAGTGATCCGGGGGGGGCCACCGGGGAGCTGTTTTTT. The encoded protein is CASSDPGGATGELFF.

The chain is built from TRBV27 and TRBJ2-7, with a possible D match to TRBD2 (6 bases). With 0 bases removed from V and 6 bases from J, the gap between germline ends came to 27 bases. The CDR3 is 19 residues long. Germline assignment: CDR1 MNHEY and CDR2 SMNVEV (reference sequence). The CDR3 DNA is TGTGCCAGCAGTTTATCGGAGGGAGTGCCCGGGGACCTCTTAGGCGAGCAGTACTTC. Its protein product is CASSLSEGVPGDLLGEQYF.

This chain connects TRBV29-1 to TRBJ2-1; weak D call: TRBD1 (6 bases). This CDR3 is built from 13 residues. CDR1 and CDR2 (germline): SQVTM, ANQGSEA. The V end was cut by 3 bases, the J end by 7 bases, with 13 bases between. The CDR3 DNA follows: TGCAGCGTTGATGGGGGCAACTCAAATGAGCAGTTCTTC. Its protein product is CSVDGGNSNEQFF.

This clone was counted once. The gene calls are TRBV7-9 and TRBJ2-7; D is ambiguous. Per the germline V gene, CDR1 is SEHNR and CDR2 is FQNEAQ (reference sequence). Trimming pared 3 bases from V and 5 bases from J, leaving 14 bases between. The CDR3 totals 14 residues. CDR3 amino acids: CASSFVDLSHEQYF. The CDR3 bases are TGTGCCAGCAGCTTCGTCGATCTAAGCCACGAGCAGTACTTC.

This rearrangement joins TRBV6-1 to TRBJ1-3; D is unresolved. V lost 6 bases and J lost 0, with 9 bases in between. Germline CDR1 MNHNS, CDR2 SASEGT. The CDR3 totals 14 residues. CDR3 coding DNA: TGTGCCAGCAGGGCGGGCCACTCTGGAAACACCATATATTTT. The encoded protein is CASRAGHSGNTIYF.

This chain connects TRBV27 to TRBJ1-4; a possible D gene is TRBD1 (5 bases). Germline V gene lookup returns CDR1 MNHEY and CDR2 SMNVEV (reference sequence). V gave up 2 bases and J gave up 6 bases, with 13 bases separating them. This CDR3 is 15 amino acids long. In DNA form, the CDR3 reads TGTGCCAGCAGTTTAACAGGTTCTCCCTATGAAAAACTGTTTTTT. It translates to CASSLTGSPYEKLFF.

The chain recombines TRBV5-1 with TRBJ2-1; 9 nucleotides line up with TRBD1. This CDR3 contains 17 residues. V lost 4 bases, J lost 1 base, and 9 bases stayed unmatched. Germline V gives CDR1 SGHRS, CDR2 YFSETQ. The CDR3 DNA sequence: TGCGCCAGCAGCCCGGGACAGGGAATTCGGTCCTACAATGAGCAGTTCTTC. Translation: CASSPGQGIRSYNEQFF.

V and J are TRBV7-9 and TRBJ1-2, with 9 positions matching TRBD1. From germline, CDR1 is SEHNR and CDR2 FQNEAQ (reference sequence). Trimming cost V 5 bases and J 5 bases; bases outside gene matches: 6. The CDR3 has 14 residues. Here the CDR3 DNA reads TGTGCCAGCAGCCCGTGGACAGGGGATTATGGCTACACCTTC. It codes for CASSPWTGDYGYTF.

The CDR3 loop is CASSPDGTSGNIGSYNEQFF. Here the CDR3 DNA reads TGTGCCAGCAGCCCAGACGGGACTAGCGGGAACATTGGGTCCTACAATGAGCAGTTCTTC. The gene calls are TRBV7-8 and TRBJ2-1, with 13 bases fitting TRBD2. The CDR3 extends over 20 amino acids. In germline, CDR1 is SGHVS, CDR2 FQNEAQ. Unmatched junction bases numbered 14, after V lost 5 bases and J lost 1 base. Together with reference TRBV7-8 and TRBJ2-1, the CDR3 gives the full variable domain: GAGVSQSPRYKVAKRGQDVALRCDPISGHVSLFWYQQALGQGPEFLTYFQNEAQLDKSGLPSDRFFAERPEGSVSTLKIQRTQQEDSAVYLCASSPDGTSGNIGSYNEQFFGPGTRLTVL.

The V call is TRBV7-8, the J call TRBJ1-1, with no clear D. The germline V gene has CDR1 SGHVS and CDR2 FQNEAQ. Trimming shortened V by 1 base and J by 1 base, and 10 bases separated the two germline ends. The CDR3 has 15 residues. DNA for the CDR3: TGTGCCAGCAGCTTAGAACGGTTCCAGAACACTGAAGCTTTCTTT. It encodes CASSLERFQNTEAFF.

The chain uses TRBV28 and TRBJ2-1, with 7 positions matching TRBD2. There are 16 residues in the CDR3. Trimming at V came to 5 bases and at J to 4 bases, leaving 11 bases not matched to a gene. From germline, CDR1 is MDHEN and CDR2 SYDVKM. The CDR3: CASSSPPSGAYNEQFF. The CDR3 DNA follows: TGTGCCAGCAGTAGCCCCCCTAGCGGAGCATACAATGAGCAGTTCTTC.

The gene calls are TRBV7-2 and TRBJ2-7; 8 positions match TRBD1. CDR3 length: 13 amino acids. Per germline, CDR1 SGHTA and CDR2 FQGNSA. The V segment lost 6 bases and the J segment 5 bases; nucleotides outside the gene matches: 6. The DNA of the CDR3 is TGTGCCAGCAGGCAACCGACAGGGGACGAGCAGTACTTC. This gives the protein CASRQPTGDEQYF. Drawing the rest from reference TRBV7-2 and TRBJ2-7, the complete variable domain is GAGVSQSPSNKVTEKGKDVELRCDPISGHTALYWYRQSLGQGLEFLIYFQGNSAPDKSGLPSDRFSAERTGGSVSTLTIQRTQQEDSAVYLCASRQPTGDEQYFGPGTRLTVT.

The V and J genes are TRBV5-1 and TRBJ1-3; D ambiguous. The germline V gene encodes CDR1 SGHRS and CDR2 YFSETQ. Trimming left V 4 bases short and J 0 bases short, with 8 bases between. This CDR3 contains 14 residues. The CDR3 sequence is CASSLGRSGNTIYF. In DNA, the CDR3 is TGCGCCAGCAGCCTGGGTCGCTCTGGAAACACCATATATTTT.